This T cell receptor (beta chain) originates from a study of glioma-infiltrating T cells. Germline loops: CDR1 DFQATT, CDR2 SNEGSKA (reference sequence). Trimming cost V 5 bases and J 1 base, with 18 bases left between them. The CDR3 has 15 residues. This clonotype was seen ten or more times. The antigen is undetermined. Using RNA template, CDR3s of TCR alpha and beta were amplified with iRepertoire arm-PCR. Tissue mRNA or PBMC total RNA, 100-400 ng, went into one-step reverse transcription and amplification. TCRdb redid the calling of the multiplex PCR reads with MiXCR, one entry per CDR3 protein. The repertoire holds approximately 120,000 distinct CDR3 sequences, with less than 30% as singletons. Findings and limits, study-wide: Above-expected tissue-blood divergence occurred in all gliomas, most in low-grade ones. Only very few CDR3 sequences appeared in both tissue and blood.

Material for sequencing was glioma tissue, nonneoplastic brain tissue, or PBMCs (not recorded which). This TCR was recovered from a human donor with low-grade glioma or glioblastoma, undergoing nonglioma brain surgery, or in good health (not recorded which). The J gene is TRBJ2-7, the V gene TRBV20-1, with a tentative D call TRBD1 (6 bases). As DNA, the CDR3 is TGCAGTGCTGGACCTCAGACAGGACCTTCCTACGAGCAGTACTTC. This gives the protein CSAGPQTGPSYEQYF.